These 27 T cell receptor beta chains were sequenced from one sample in a study of cytomegalovirus exposure and HLA in healthy donors. The PCR ran on 60 Vbeta and 13 Jbeta primers. Assay used: immunoSEQ multiplex PCR; TCRdb lists only in-frame clones, some missing. The profile shows approximately 35,000 clones, 65% to 90% of them singletons. Sequenced: PBMCs. Receptors were obtained from a woman aged 18-29 years in good health and CMV-seronegative.

The chain has TRBV11-1 and TRBJ2-1, with unresolved D. CDR3 length: 14 amino acids. V lost 6 bases to trimming and J lost 4 bases, with 13 bases between them. CDR1 is SGHAT and CDR2 is FQDESV in the germline V gene (reference sequence). The CDR3 region is CASSHEAEYNEQFF. The CDR3 bases are TGTGCCAGCAGTCATGAGGCAGAATACAATGAGCAGTTCTTC.

The chain recombines TRBV25-1 with TRBJ1-5; 12 bases agree with TRBD1. V shed 3 bases, J shed 7 bases, and the junction held 4 bases outside the gene matches. The length of the CDR3 is 15 residues. The germline CDR1 and CDR2 sequences are MGHDK and SYGVNS. The CDR3 is CASSDGTGGGQPQHF. As DNA, the CDR3 is TGTGCCAGCAGTGATGGGACAGGGGGCGGGCAGCCCCAGCATTTT. Drawing the rest from reference TRBV25-1 and TRBJ1-5, the complete variable domain is EADIYQTPRYLVIGTGKKITLECSQTMGHDKMYWYQQDPGMELHLIHYSYGVNSTEKGDLSSESTVSRIRTEHFPLTLESARPSHTSQYLCASSDGTGGGQPQHFGDGTRLSIL.

The CDR3 sequence: CASSRLEGYQETQYF. DNA for the CDR3: TGTGCCAGCAGCCGACTGGAGGGGTACCAAGAGACCCAGTACTTC. The genes are TRBV5-6 and TRBJ2-5, with D perhaps matching TRBD2 (6 bases). Deletions cut 4 bases from V and 0 bases from J, with 13 bases between. The CDR3 has 15 residues. Germline CDR1 reads SGHDT; CDR2 reads YYEEEE.

This rearrangement joins TRBV19 to TRBJ2-6; 10 nucleotides match TRBD1. The CDR3 has 17 residues. V was clipped by 4 bases and J by 0 bases; unmatched bases: 3. Germline loops: CDR1 LNHDA, CDR2 SQIVND (reference sequence). The DNA for the CDR3 is TGTGCCAGTAGTACTGGGACAGGGGTCTCTGGGGCCAACGTCCTGACTTTC. It specifies CASSTGTGVSGANVLTF.

V is TRBV5-4 and J is TRBJ2-7; D gene uncertain. The germline CDR1 and CDR2 sequences are SGHNT and YYREEE (reference sequence). CDR3 size: 11 residues. The germline V and J ends were trimmed by 7 bases and 6 bases, with 11 bases remaining between them. The CDR3 DNA follows: TGTGCCAGCGGTACCCAGGCCGAGCAGTACTTC. Translating gives CASGTQAEQYF. Looking up the rest from reference TRBV5-4 and TRBJ2-7 gives the full variable domain: ETGVTQSPTHLIKTRGQQVTLRCSSQSGHNTVSWYQQALGQGPQFIFQYYREEENGRGNFPPRFSGLQFPNYSSELNVNALELDDSALYLCASGTQAEQYFGPGTRLTVT.

The rearrangement joins TRBV18 to TRBJ1-5; D is uncertain. Germline loops: CDR1 KGHSH, CDR2 LQKENI. The CDR3 contains 13 residues. Trimming cost V 2 bases and J 4 bases, with 6 bases left between them. The CDR3 spells CASSPSENQPQHF. In DNA, the CDR3 is TGTGCCAGCTCACCATCAGAAAATCAGCCCCAGCATTTT.

This chain uses TRBV6-7 with TRBJ2-1, with D possibly TRBD2 on 6 matching bases. TRBV6-7 is classed as an ORF, of uncertain function. Trimming left V 2 bases short and J 2 bases short, with 13 bases between. The CDR3 contains 16 residues. The CDR3 protein is CASSYLTGGAYNEQFF. The CDR3 DNA sequence: TGTGCCAGCAGTTACCTAACTGGCGGGGCCTACAATGAGCAGTTCTTC.

This clone showed up just once. V usage is TRBV7-6 and J usage is TRBJ2-7; D might be TRBD1 (5 bases). The CDR3 loop spans 13 amino acids. V shed 5 bases and J shed 2 bases, with 10 bases lying between them. Per germline, CDR1 SGHVS and CDR2 FNYEAQ. CDR3 in DNA: TGTGCCAGCAGCAGCAGGGCTACCTACGAGCAGTACTTC. Translation gives CASSSRATYEQYF. Drawing the rest from reference TRBV7-6 and TRBJ2-7, the complete variable domain is GAGVSQSPRYKVTKRGQDVALRCDPISGHVSLYWYRQALGQGPEFLTYFNYEAQQDKSGLPNDRFSAERPEGSISTLTIQRTEQRDSAMYRCASSSRATYEQYFGPGTRLTVT.

This rearrangement joins TRBV28 to TRBJ2-4; 8 bases map to TRBD1. Germline V gene lookup returns CDR1 MDHEN and CDR2 SYDVKM. The CDR3 contains 15 residues. V lost 5 bases, J lost 2 bases, and 5 bases stayed unmatched. In DNA form, the CDR3 reads TGTGCCAGCAGTAGACAGGGGCTACCCAAAAACATTCAGTACTTC. It yields the protein CASSRQGLPKNIQYF. The variable domain in full, with the rest retrieved from reference TRBV28 and TRBJ2-4, is DVKVTQSSRYLVKRTGEKVFLECVQDMDHENMFWYRQDPGLGLRLIYFSYDVKMKEKGDIPEGYSVSREKKERFSLILESASTNQTSMYLCASSRQGLPKNIQYFGAGTRLSVL.

This chain links TRBV5-4 with TRBJ1-2, with 9 bases aligning to TRBD1. V lost 6 bases to trimming and J lost 7 bases; unmatched junction nucleotides: 16. This CDR3 comprises 16 residues. From germline, CDR1 is SGHNT and CDR2 YYREEE (reference sequence). CDR3 amino acids: CASIDKNSGQGAGYTF. Written as DNA, the CDR3 is TGTGCCAGCATCGACAAAAACTCGGGACAGGGTGCTGGCTACACCTTC.

This CDR3 is CASSTGFSSYNEQFF. The CDR3 coding sequence is TGTGCCAGCAGCACGGGTTTCAGCTCCTACAATGAGCAGTTCTTC. The V gene is TRBV7-9, the J gene TRBJ2-1; D gene uncertain. The V gene lost 5 bases and the J gene lost 0 bases, with 11 bases spanning the gap. There are 15 residues in the CDR3. Germline V gene lookup returns CDR1 SEHNR and CDR2 FQNEAQ (reference sequence). Complete variable domain (other parts from reference TRBV7-9 and TRBJ2-1): DTGVSQNPRHKITKRGQNVTFRCDPISEHNRLYWYRQTLGQGPEFLTYFQNEAQLEKSRLLSDRFSAERPKGSFSTLEIQRTEQGDSAMYLCASSTGFSSYNEQFFGPGTRLTVL.

V is TRBV4-3 and J is TRBJ2-5; 10 bases are shared with TRBD2. Germline CDR1 is LGHNA and CDR2 is YSLEER. Trimming removed 0 bases from V and 11 bases from J; junction bases left unmatched: 12. This CDR3 is 16 amino acids long. The CDR3 reads CASSQEWLAGDPKQYF. CDR3 bases: TGCGCCAGCAGCCAAGAATGGCTAGCGGGAGATCCCAAGCAGTACTTC.

The chain uses TRBV4-3 and TRBJ1-2; 10 nucleotides line up with TRBD1. The trim removed 3 bases at V and 5 bases at J, leaving 18 bases unmatched. In germline, CDR1 is LGHNA, CDR2 YSLEER. CDR3 length equals 19 residues. The CDR3 bases are TGCGCCAGCAGCCACTCTCCGGGACAGGGGTTACCTTCTCCTTATGGCTACACCTTC. It codes for CASSHSPGQGLPSPYGYTF.

This clone was counted a few times. This chain connects TRBV7-7 to TRBJ2-5, with TRBD1 matching 7 bases. CDR3 length: 13 amino acids. V was pared by 7 bases and J by 4 bases, with 6 bases of the junction left unmatched. Germline CDR1 reads SSHAT; CDR2 reads FNYEAQ (reference sequence). CDR3 nucleotides: TGTGCCAGCACCACAGGGGTCGGAGAGACCCAGTACTTC. Its protein product is CASTTGVGETQYF.

CDR3 amino acids: CASSLLAGSGELFF. DNA of the CDR3: TGTGCCAGCAGCTTACTAGCGGGGTCCGGGGAGCTGTTTTTT. The V gene is TRBV7-3, the J gene TRBJ2-2, with 9 positions matching TRBD2. The CDR3 sequence is 14 residues long. From germline, CDR1 is SGHTA and CDR2 FQGTGA. J was trimmed by 6 bases and V by 2 bases; bases with no gene match: 1.

The V call is TRBV6-5, the J call TRBJ1-6; TRBD1 aligns across 8 bases. Germline CDR1 and CDR2: MNHEY and SVGAGI. The V and J ends lost 1 base and 5 bases, in that order; junction bases with no gene match: 4. The CDR3 is 16 residues long. The CDR3 DNA sequence: TGTGCCAGCAGTTACTTGACAGGGGTTGATAATTCACCCCTCCACTTT. The encoded protein is CASSYLTGVDNSPLHF.

This sequence joins TRBV13 and TRBJ1-5, with 8 nucleotides matching TRBD1. With 10 bases clipped from V and 0 bases from J, the junction kept 5 bases outside the gene matches. CDR1 PRHDT and CDR2 FYEKMQ come from the germline V gene (reference sequence). The CDR3 spans 14 residues. This chain's CDR3 is CATKQGDSNQPQHF. The CDR3 region has the DNA TGTGCCACCAAACAGGGGGATAGCAATCAGCCCCAGCATTTT.

This chain links TRBV19 with TRBJ2-7; D perhaps matches TRBD2 (5 bases). Per the germline V gene, CDR1 is LNHDA and CDR2 is SQIVND (reference sequence). Trimming cost V 5 bases and J 1 base, with 12 bases left between them. The length of the CDR3 is 14 residues. The CDR3 bases are TGTGCCAGTAGTTTAAGCGGTACTTCCTACGAGCAGTACTTC. It translates to CASSLSGTSYEQYF.

The chain carries TRBV5-1 and TRBJ2-7; 7 bases are shared with TRBD2. After removal of 5 bases from V and 5 bases from J, the junction contained 7 bases not matched to a gene. CDR1 and CDR2 (germline): SGHRS, YFSETQ. The CDR3 is made up of 13 amino acids. Here the CDR3 reads CASRPGTINEQYF. In DNA form, the CDR3 reads TGCGCCAGCAGACCCGGGACTATCAACGAGCAGTACTTC.

Only one count was recorded for this clone. The gene calls are TRBV28 and TRBJ1-4, with 11 bases that match TRBD1. Germline V gene sequence: CDR1 MDHEN, CDR2 SYDVKM. The V segment lost 5 bases and the J segment 2 bases; nucleotides outside the gene matches: 13. The CDR3 runs to 19 residues. CDR3 residues: CASSTLQLGQGATNEKLFF. CDR3 coding DNA: TGTGCCAGCAGTACTCTGCAGCTAGGACAGGGGGCCACTAATGAAAAACTGTTTTTT.

The chain uses TRBV28 and TRBJ2-7; 9 bases match TRBD1. V shed 11 bases and J 2 bases; nucleotides not matched to a gene: 10. The length of the CDR3 is 14 residues. CDR1 is MDHEN, CDR2 SYDVKM, per germline. CDR3: CAGAPRDRAYEQYF. The CDR3 bases are TGTGCCGGAGCACCCCGGGACAGGGCCTACGAGCAGTACTTC.

The rearrangement uses TRBV29-1 and TRBJ1-1, with D uncertain. With 5 bases removed from V and 4 bases from J, the gap between germline ends came to 8 bases. The germline V gene has CDR1 SQVTM and CDR2 ANQGSEA. The CDR3 spans 11 residues. For the CDR3, the DNA is TGCAGCGTTACGGTTTTCACTGAAGCTTTCTTT. Its translation: CSVTVFTEAFF. Full variable domain (outside the CDR3, taken from reference TRBV29-1 and TRBJ1-1): SAVISQKPSRDICQRGTSLTIQCQVDSQVTMMFWYRQQPGQSLTLIATANQGSEATYESGFVIDKFPISRPNLTFSTLTVSNMSPEDSSIYLCSVTVFTEAFFGQGTRLTVV.

As DNA, the CDR3 is TGCGCCAGCAGCCAAGGGGCTTACGAGCAGTACTTC. As protein: CASSQGAYEQYF. The rearrangement uses TRBV4-1 and TRBJ2-7; D remains unclear. The CDR3 loop spans 12 amino acids. Germline CDR1 MGHRA, CDR2 YSYEKL. V shed 1 base and J shed 4 bases, with 5 bases lying between them.

The rearrangement joins TRBV5-1 to TRBJ2-5; the match to TRBD2 covers 11 bases. The tail of the sequence fits TRBJ2-7 better, so the J call may be wrong. The CDR3 has 17 residues. Germline assignment: CDR1 SGHRS and CDR2 YFSETQ. CDR3 region: CASSLLGVAGGTYEQYF. CDR3 nucleotide sequence: TGCGCCAGCAGCTTGTTAGGTGTAGCGGGAGGGACCTACGAGCAGTACTTC.

This chain connects TRBV6-5 to TRBJ2-3; D unclear. The V end lost 0 bases, the J end lost 1 base, and 8 bases lay between the germline ends. This CDR3 comprises 15 residues. The germline CDR1 and CDR2 sequences are MNHEY and SVGAGI. The CDR3 spells CASSYSRIGTDTQYF. The CDR3, as DNA: TGTGCCAGCAGTTACTCCCGTATCGGCACAGATACGCAGTATTTT.

J is TRBJ2-3 and V is TRBV11-2, with D perhaps matching TRBD2 (5 bases). CDR3 size: 17 residues. From germline, CDR1 is SGHAT and CDR2 FQNNGV. V lost 4 bases and J 6 bases, leaving 23 bases between the germline ends. CDR3 bases: TGTGCCAGCAGCTCCGGAGGTGGAGGTCTTGCTTTTGATACGCAGTATTTT. The encoded protein is CASSSGGGGLAFDTQYF.

The chain employs TRBV6-1 and TRBJ1-6, with D perhaps TRBD1 (6 bases). Germline lookup yields CDR1 MNHNS and CDR2 SASEGT. The V end lost 1 base, the J end lost 8 bases, and 18 bases lay between the germline ends. The CDR3 totals 17 residues. The CDR3, as DNA: TGTGCCAGCAGTGAAGACTGGGGGGGCGGGATATATTCACCCCTCCACTTT. This sequence encodes CASSEDWGGGIYSPLHF.